This T cell receptor (beta chain) was found in a study of blood T cells in healthy people across ages. The CDR3 is 11 residues long. From germline, CDR1 is MDHEN and CDR2 SYDVKM. V was cut by 3 bases and J by 8 bases, with 5 bases left in between. The use of a sample-barcoded 5' primer and a J-beta primer mix characterized a second PCR of roughly 6 to 11 cycles. Each CDR3 protein gets one entry after TCRdb re-called the 5' RACE reads with MiXCR. The sample lists 1,500,000 or so distinct CDR3 sequences; approximately 59% were seen once. This chain links TRBV28 with TRBJ2-1, with D uncertain. The sequenced material came from blood. The TCR sequence derives from a man aged 18 to 29 in good health. The DNA for the CDR3 is TGTGCCAGCAGTTTTAGTTATGAGCAGTTCTTC. This translates into CASSFSYEQFF.